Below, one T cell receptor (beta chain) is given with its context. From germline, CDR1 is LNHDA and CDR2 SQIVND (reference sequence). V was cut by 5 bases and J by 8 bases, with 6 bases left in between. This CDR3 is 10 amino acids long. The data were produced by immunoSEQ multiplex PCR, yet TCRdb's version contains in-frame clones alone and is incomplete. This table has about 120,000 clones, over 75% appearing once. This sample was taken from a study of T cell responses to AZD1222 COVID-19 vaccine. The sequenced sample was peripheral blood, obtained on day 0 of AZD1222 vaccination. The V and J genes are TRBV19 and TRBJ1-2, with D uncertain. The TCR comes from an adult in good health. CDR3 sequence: CASSQLGYTF. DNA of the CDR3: TGTGCCAGTAGTCAGCTCGGCTACACCTTC.